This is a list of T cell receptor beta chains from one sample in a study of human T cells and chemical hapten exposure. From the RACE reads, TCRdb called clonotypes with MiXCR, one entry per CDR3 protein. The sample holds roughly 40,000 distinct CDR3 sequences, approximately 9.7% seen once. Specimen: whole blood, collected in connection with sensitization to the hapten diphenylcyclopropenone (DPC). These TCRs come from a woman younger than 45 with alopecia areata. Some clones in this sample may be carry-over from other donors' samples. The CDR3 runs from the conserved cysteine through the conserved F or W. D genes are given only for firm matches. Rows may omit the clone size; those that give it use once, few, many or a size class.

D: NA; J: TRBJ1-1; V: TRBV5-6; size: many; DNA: TGTGCCAGCAGCCTGTGGGTGAACACTGAAGCTTTCTTT; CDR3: CASSLWVNTEAFF
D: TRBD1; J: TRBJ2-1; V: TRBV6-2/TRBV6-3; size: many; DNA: TGTGCCAGCAGTTACTCCTGGACAGGGAACAATGAGCAGTTCTTC; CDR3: CASSYSWTGNNEQFF
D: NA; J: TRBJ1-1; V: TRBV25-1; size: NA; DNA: TGTGCCAGCAGGGGGGAAGGCAGCACCACTGAAGCTTTCTTT; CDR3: CASRGEGSTTEAFF
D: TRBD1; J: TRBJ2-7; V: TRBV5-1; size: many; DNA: TGCGCCAGCAGCTTGACAGGGGGCATGGACGAGCAGTACTTC; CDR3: CASSLTGGMDEQYF
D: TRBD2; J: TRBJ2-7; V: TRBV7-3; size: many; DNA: TGTGCCAGCAGCTTATCCGGGGGGTACGAGCAGTACTTC; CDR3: CASSLSGGYEQYF
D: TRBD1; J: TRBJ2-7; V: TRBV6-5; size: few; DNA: TGTGCCAGCAGTTACGGACAGGGGGCTCCCTCCTACGAGCAGTACTTC; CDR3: CASSYGQGAPSYEQYF
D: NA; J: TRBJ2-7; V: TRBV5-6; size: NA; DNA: TGTGCCAGCAGCTTTAGCAGGGTCATGGCGGGGCAGTACTTC; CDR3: CASSFSRVMAGQYF
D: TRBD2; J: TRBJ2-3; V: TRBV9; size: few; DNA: TGTGCCAGCAGCGTCCTCCAGCGGGGGGGGCGAACCACAGATACGCAGTATTTT; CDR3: CASSVLQRGGRTTDTQYF
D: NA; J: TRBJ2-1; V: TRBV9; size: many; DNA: TGTGCCAGCAACTCACTGGGCGGGGCCCTCAATGAGCAGTTCTTC; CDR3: CASNSLGGALNEQFF
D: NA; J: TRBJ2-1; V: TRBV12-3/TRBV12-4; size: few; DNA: TGTGCCAGCAGCCACCGTAGGCCGCCCACGTACAATGAGCAGTTCTTC; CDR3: CASSHRRPPTYNEQFF
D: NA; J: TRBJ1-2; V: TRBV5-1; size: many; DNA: TGCGCCAGCAGCCGGACATTGGATCCTCGTAACTATGGCTACACCTTC; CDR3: CASSRTLDPRNYGYTF
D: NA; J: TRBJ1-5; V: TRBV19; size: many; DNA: TGTGCCAGTAGTATAACCGGGGGCAATCAGCCCCAGCATTTT; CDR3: CASSITGGNQPQHF
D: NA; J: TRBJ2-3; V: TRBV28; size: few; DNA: TGTGCCAGCACCACGACGGGCTACACCACAGATACGCAGTATTTT; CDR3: CASTTTGYTTDTQYF
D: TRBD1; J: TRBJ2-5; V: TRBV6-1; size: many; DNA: TGTGCCAGCAGCTCCCCAGGGGGATTCGGGGCTGCCGGTGAAGAGACCCAGTACTTC; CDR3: CASSSPGGFGAAGEETQYF